This T cell receptor beta chain was captured in a study of blood T cell repertoires in COVID-19. On the study more broadly: Researchers got acute and convalescent COVID-19 samples from the United States, Italy and Spain. In each case, the material was cDNA or gDNA derived from T cells, B-cell-depleted T cells, or PBMCs.

V lost 0 bases, J lost 4 bases, and 4 bases stayed unmatched. The CDR3 consists of 16 residues. Per germline, CDR1 LGHDT and CDR2 YNNKEL (reference sequence). Source study methods: Reference gene primer amplification yielded estimated nucleated cell counts. Measured with immunoSEQ multiplex PCR; TCRdb has only the in-frame clones, and not every one. The DNA was the basis for D and trimming; V, J and clone size are from that table. The sample has about 36,000 clones, about 81% seen once; the top ten hold around 44%. J is TRBJ2-3 and V is TRBV3-1 (or the pseudogene TRBV3-2); 10 nucleotides line up with TRBD2. The sequence derives from a human donor in a cohort sampled during active or convalescent COVID-19. The donor label of this sample is uncertain. Sequenced input: peripheral blood. The CDR3 DNA follows: TGTGCCAGCAGCCAAGAAAGGGGACTAGCGTCAGATACGCAGTATTTT. As protein: CASSQERGLASDTQYF.